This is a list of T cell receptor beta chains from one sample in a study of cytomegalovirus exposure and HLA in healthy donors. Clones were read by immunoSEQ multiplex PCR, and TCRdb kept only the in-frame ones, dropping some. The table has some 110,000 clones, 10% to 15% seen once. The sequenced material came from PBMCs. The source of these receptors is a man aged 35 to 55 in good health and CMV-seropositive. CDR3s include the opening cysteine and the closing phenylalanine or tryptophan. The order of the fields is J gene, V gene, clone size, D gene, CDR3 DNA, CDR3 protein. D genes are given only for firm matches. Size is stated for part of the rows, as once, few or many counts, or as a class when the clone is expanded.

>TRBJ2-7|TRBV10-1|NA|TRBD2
TGCGCCAGCAGTGAGTTGCCGGGAGGGCCGTCCTACGAGCAGTACTTC
CASSELPGGPSYEQYF
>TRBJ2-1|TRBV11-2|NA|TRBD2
TGTGCCAGCAGCTTAGCAGCGGGAGGCCCGTACCCTTGGCAGTTCTTC
CASSLAAGGPYPWQFF
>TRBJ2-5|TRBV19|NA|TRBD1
TGTGCCAGTAGTATAGATCCTAGGACAGGGGGAGAGACCCAGTACTTC
CASSIDPRTGGETQYF
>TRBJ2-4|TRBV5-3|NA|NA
TGTGCCAGAAGCCCGTCCGGGAACACGCTAGCCAAAAACATTCAGTACTTC
CARSPSGNTLAKNIQYF
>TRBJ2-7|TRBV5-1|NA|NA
TGCGCCAGCGCCCCAGTGGAGCACCTAATTTACGAGCAGTACTTC
CASAPVEHLIYEQYF
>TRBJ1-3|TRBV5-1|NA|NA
TGCGCCAGCAGCCCGGAGGGGAACACCATATATTTT
CASSPEGNTIYF
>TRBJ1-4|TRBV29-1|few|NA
TGCAGCGTTGATGGGGTGGGGGGGGTTAATGAAAAACTGTTTTTT
CSVDGVGGVNEKLFF
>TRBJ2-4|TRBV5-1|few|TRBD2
TGCGCCAGCAGCCTCACGGGGAGCGGGATCGACATTCAGTACTTC
CASSLTGSGIDIQYF
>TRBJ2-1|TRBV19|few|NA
TGTGCCAGTAGTATAGTAGGGGGAGGGCCACGTGAGCAGTTCTTC
CASSIVGGGPREQFF
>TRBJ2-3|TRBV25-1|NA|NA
TGTGCCAGCACCAGGAGGAAAGGGTCGGCCACAGATACGCAGTATTTT
CASTRRKGSATDTQYF
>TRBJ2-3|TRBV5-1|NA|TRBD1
TGCGCCAGCAGCTTGGGGACAGGGGAGAGCACAGATACGCAGTATTTT
CASSLGTGESTDTQYF